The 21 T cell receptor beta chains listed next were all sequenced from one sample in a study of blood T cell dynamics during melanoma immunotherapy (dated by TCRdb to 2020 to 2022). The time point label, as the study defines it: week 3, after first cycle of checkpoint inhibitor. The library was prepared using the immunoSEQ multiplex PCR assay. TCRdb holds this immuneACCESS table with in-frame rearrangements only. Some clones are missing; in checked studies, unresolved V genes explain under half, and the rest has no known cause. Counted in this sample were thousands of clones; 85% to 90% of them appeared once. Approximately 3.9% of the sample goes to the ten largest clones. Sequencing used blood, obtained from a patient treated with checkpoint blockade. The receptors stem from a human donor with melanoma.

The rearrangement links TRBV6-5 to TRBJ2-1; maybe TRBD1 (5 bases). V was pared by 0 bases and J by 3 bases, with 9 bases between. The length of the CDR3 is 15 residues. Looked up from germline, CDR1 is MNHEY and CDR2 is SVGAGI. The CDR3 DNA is TGTGCCAGCAGTTACTCCCAGGGCCTCTACAATGAGCAGTTCTTC. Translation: CASSYSQGLYNEQFF.

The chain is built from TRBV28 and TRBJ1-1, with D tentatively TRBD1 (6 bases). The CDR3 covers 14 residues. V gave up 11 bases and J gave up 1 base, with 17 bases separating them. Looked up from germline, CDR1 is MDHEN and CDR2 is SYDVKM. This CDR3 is CAPKGAQGNTEAFF. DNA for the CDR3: TGTGCCCCCAAAGGGGCACAGGGGAACACTGAAGCTTTCTTT.

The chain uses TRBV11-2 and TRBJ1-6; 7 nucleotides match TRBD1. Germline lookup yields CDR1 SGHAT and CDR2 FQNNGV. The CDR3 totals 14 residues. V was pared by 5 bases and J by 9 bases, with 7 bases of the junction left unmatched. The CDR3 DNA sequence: TGTGCCAGCAGCCGTAACAGGGACAGTTCACCCCTCCACTTT. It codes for CASSRNRDSSPLHF.

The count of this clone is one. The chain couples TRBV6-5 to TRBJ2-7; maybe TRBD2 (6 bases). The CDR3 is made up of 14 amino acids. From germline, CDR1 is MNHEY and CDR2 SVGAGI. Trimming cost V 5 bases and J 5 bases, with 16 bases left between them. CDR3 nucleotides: TGTGCCAGCAGTGCCCTCGGGAGCGCCCACGAGCAGTACTTC. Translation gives CASSALGSAHEQYF.

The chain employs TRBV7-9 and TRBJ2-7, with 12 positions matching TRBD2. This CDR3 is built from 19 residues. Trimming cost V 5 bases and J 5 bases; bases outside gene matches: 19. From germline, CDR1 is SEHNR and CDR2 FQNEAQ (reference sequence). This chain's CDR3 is CASSPSTSGRDKGRHEQYF. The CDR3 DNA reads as TGTGCCAGCAGCCCCTCGACTAGCGGGAGAGACAAGGGGAGACACGAGCAGTACTTC.

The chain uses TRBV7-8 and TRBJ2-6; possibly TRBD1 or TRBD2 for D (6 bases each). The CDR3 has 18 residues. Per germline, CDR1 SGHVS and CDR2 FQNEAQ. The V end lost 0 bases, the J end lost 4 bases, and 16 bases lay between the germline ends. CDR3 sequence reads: CASSLASLGGTGANVLTF. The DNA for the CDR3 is TGTGCCAGCAGCTTAGCGTCCTTAGGAGGGACAGGGGCCAACGTCCTGACTTTC.

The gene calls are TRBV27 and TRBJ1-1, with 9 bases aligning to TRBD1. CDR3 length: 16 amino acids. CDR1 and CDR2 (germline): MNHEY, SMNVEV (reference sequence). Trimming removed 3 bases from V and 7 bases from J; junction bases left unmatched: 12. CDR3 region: CASSFAVGTGPDEAFF. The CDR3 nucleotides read TGTGCCAGCAGTTTTGCCGTCGGGACAGGGCCCGATGAAGCTTTCTTT.

CDR3: CATSRDQDRVVLQPQHF. CDR3 DNA sequence: TGTGCCACCAGCAGAGATCAGGACAGGGTGGTTCTCCAGCCCCAGCATTTT. The J gene is TRBJ1-5, the V gene TRBV15; TRBD1 agrees at 8 bases. Germline V gives CDR1 LNHNV, CDR2 YYDKDF (reference sequence). V dropped 0 bases and J dropped 7; count of bases not matched to a gene: 11. The CDR3 runs to 17 residues. Filled out from reference TRBV15 and TRBJ1-5, the complete variable domain reads DAMVIQNPRYQVTQFGKPVTLSCSQTLNHNVMYWYQQKSSQAPKLLFHYYDKDFNNEADTPDNFQSRRPNTSFCFLDIRSPGLGDTAMYLCATSRDQDRVVLQPQHFGDGTRLSIL.

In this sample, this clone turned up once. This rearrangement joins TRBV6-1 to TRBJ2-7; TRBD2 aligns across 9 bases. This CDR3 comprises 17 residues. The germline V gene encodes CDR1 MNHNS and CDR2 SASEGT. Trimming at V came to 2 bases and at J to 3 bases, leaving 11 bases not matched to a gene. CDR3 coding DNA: TGTGCCAGCAGTGAAAACCCCAATCTAGCGGGGCGCTACGAGCAGTACTTC. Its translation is CASSENPNLAGRYEQYF.

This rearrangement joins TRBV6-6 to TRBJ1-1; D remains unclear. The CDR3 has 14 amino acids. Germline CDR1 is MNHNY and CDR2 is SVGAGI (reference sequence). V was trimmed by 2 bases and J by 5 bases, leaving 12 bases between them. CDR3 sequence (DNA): TGTGCCAGCAGTTACACCGAGGGTTGGACTGAAGCTTTCTTT. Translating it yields CASSYTEGWTEAFF.

Here the CDR3 reads CASSLTSGSYEQYF. Written as DNA, the CDR3 is TGTGCCAGCAGCTTAACTAGCGGGAGTTACGAGCAGTACTTC. The rearrangement joins TRBV7-2 to TRBJ2-7; TRBD2 aligns across 11 bases. This CDR3 contains 14 residues. Looked up from germline, CDR1 is SGHTA and CDR2 is FQGNSA. Trimming took 2 bases from V and 4 from J; bases not matched to a gene: 1.

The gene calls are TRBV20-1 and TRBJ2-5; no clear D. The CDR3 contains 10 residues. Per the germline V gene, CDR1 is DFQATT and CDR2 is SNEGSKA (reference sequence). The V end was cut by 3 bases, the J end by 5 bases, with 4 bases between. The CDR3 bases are TGCAGTGCTAGTATCGAGACCCAGTACTTC. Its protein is CSASIETQYF.

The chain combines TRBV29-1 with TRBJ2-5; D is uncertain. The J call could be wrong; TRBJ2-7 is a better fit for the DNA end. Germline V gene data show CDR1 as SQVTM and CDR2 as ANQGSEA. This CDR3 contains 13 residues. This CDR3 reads CSAAVGSSYEQYF. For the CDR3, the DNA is TGCAGCGCCGCAGTGGGTTCCTCCTACGAGCAGTACTTC.

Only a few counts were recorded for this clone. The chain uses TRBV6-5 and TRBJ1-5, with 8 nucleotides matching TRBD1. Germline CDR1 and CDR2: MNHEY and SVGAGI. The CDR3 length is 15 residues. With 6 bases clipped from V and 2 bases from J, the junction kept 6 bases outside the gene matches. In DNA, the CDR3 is TGTGCCAGCAGCTATGGACAGGGAGGCAATCAGCCCCAGCATTTT. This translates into CASSYGQGGNQPQHF.

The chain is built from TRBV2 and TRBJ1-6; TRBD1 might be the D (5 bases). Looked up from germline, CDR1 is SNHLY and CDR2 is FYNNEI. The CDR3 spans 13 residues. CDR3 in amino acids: CAGRRDGNSPLHF. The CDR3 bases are TGTGCTGGCCGAAGGGACGGGAATTCACCCCTCCACTTT.

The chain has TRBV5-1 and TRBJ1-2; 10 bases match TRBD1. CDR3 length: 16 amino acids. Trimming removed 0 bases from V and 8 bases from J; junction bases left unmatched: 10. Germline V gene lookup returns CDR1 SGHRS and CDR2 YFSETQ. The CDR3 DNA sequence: TGCGCCAGCAGCTTGGATCCGGACAGGGGGATGATGGGCTACACCTTC. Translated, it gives CASSLDPDRGMMGYTF.

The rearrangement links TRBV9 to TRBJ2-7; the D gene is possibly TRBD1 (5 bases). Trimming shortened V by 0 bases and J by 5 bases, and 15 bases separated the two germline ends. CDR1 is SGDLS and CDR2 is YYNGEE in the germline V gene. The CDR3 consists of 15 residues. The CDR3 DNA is TGTGCCAGCAGCGTAGCTGGGCAGGGCAGCCACGAGCAGTACTTC. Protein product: CASSVAGQGSHEQYF.

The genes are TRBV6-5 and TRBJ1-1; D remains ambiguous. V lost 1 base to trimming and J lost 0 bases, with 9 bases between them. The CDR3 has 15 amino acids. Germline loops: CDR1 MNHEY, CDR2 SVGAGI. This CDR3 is CASSYLPFMNTEAFF. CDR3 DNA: TGTGCCAGCAGTTACTTACCGTTCATGAACACTGAAGCTTTCTTT.

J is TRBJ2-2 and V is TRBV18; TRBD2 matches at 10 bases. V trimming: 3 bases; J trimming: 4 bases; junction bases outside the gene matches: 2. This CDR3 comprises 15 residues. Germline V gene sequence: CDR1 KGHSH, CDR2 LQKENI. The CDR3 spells CASSPASGGTGELFF. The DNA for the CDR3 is TGTGCCAGCTCACCCGCTAGCGGGGGCACCGGGGAGCTGTTTTTT.

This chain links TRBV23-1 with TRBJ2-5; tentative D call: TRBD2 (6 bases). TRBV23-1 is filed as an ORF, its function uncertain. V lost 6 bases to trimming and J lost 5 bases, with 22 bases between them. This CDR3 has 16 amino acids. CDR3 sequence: CASRHTETGGLETQYF. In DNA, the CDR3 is TGCGCCAGCAGACACACGGAGACTGGGGGGTTGGAGACCCAGTACTTC.

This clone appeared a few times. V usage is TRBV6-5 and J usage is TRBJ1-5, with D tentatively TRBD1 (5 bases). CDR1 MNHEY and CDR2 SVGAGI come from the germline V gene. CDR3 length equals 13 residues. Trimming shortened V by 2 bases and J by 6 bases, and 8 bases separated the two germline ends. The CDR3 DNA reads TGTGCCAGCAGTTACGTGGGGGGTCAGCCCCAGCATTTT. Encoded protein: CASSYVGGQPQHF.